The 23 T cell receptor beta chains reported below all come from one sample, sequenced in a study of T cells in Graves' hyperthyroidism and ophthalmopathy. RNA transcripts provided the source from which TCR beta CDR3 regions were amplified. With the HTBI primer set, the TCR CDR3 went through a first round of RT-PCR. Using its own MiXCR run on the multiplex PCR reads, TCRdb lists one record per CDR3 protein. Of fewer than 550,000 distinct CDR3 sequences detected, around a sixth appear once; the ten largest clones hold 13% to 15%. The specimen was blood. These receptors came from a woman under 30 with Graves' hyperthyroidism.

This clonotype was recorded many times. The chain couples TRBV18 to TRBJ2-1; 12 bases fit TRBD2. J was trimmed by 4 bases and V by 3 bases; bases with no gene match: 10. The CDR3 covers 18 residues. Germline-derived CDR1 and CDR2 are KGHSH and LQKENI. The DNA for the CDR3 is TGTGCCAGCTCACCTCCAGAGACTAGCGGGAGTACATACAATGAGCAGTTCTTC. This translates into CASSPPETSGSTYNEQFF.

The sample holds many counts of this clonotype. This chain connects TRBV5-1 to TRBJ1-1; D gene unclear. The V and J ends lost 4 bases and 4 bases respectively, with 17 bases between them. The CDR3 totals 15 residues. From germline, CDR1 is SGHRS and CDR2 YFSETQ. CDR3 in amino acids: CASSPLGVLGTEAFF. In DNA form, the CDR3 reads TGCGCCAGCAGCCCCCTCGGCGTTCTTGGCACTGAAGCTTTCTTT.

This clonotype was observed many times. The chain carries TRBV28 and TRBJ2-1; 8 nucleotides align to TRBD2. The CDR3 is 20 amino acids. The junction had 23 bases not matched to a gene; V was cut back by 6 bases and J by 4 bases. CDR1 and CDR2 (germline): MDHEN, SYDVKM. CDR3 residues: CASSTRFAGGGVWVYNEQFF. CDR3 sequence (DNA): TGTGCCAGCAGCACCCGCTTCGCGGGAGGTGGTGTTTGGGTTTACAATGAGCAGTTCTTC.

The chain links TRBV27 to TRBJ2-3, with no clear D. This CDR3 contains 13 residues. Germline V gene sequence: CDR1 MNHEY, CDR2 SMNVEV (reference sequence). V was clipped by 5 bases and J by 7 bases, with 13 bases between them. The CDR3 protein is CASSTLRWYTQYF. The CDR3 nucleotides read TGTGCCAGCAGTACCCTCCGATGGTATACGCAGTATTTT.

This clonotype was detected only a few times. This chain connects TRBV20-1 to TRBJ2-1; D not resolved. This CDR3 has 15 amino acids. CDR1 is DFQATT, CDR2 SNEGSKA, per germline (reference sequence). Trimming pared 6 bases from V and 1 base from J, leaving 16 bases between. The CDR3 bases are TGCAGTGCCAGCCAGGAGACCAGGTCCTACAATGAGCAGTTCTTC. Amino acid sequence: CSASQETRSYNEQFF.

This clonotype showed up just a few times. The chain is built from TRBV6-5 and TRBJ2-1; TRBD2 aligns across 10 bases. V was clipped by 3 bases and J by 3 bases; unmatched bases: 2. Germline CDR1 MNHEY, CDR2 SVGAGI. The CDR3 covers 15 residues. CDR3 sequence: CASSYVAGGYNEQFF. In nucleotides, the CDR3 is TGTGCCAGCAGTTATGTAGCGGGAGGCTACAATGAGCAGTTCTTC.

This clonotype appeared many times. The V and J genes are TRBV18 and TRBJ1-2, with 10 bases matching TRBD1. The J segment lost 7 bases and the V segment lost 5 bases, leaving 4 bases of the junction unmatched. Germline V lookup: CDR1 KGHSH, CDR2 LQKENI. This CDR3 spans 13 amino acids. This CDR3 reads CASSAGTGVGYTF. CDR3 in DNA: TGTGCCAGCTCAGCCGGGACAGGGGTTGGCTACACCTTC.

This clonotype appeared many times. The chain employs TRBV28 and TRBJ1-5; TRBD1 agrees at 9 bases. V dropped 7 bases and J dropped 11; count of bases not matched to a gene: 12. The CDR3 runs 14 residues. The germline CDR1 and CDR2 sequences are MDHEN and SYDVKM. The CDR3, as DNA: TGTGCCAGCACCTTAGGGACAGGGAGCCCCTCCCAGCATTTT. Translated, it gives CASTLGTGSPSQHF.

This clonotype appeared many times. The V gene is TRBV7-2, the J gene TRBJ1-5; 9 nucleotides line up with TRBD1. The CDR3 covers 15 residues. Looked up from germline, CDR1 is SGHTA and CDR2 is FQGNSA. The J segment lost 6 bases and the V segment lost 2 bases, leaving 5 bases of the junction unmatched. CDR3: CASSLWGQGGQPQHF. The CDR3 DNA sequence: TGTGCCAGCAGCTTATGGGGACAGGGAGGTCAGCCCCAGCATTTT.

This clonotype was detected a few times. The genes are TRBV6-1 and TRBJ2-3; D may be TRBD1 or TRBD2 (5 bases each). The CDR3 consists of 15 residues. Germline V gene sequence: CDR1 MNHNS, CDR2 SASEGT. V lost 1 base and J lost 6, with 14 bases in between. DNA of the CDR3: TGTGCCAGCAGTGAAGGAGTGTGGGGGTCCGATACGCAGTATTTT. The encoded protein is CASSEGVWGSDTQYF.

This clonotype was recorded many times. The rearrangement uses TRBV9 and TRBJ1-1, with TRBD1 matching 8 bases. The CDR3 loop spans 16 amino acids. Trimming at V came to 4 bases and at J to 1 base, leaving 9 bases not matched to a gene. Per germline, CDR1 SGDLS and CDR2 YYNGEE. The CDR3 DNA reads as TGTGCCAGCAGCCCCCGCATAGGGACAGGGAACACTGAAGCTTTCTTT. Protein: CASSPRIGTGNTEAFF.

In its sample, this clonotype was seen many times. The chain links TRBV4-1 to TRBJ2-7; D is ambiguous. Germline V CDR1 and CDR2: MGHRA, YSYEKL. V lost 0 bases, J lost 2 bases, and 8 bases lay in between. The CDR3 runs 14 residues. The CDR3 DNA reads TGCGCCAGCAGCCAAGACCCAGTTACCTACGAGCAGTACTTC. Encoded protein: CASSQDPVTYEQYF.

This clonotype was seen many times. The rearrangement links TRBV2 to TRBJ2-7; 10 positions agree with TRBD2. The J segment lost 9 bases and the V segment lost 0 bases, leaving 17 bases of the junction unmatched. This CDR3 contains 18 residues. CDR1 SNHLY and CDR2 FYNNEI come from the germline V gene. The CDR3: CASSEAGRTSGTYPGQYF. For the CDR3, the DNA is TGTGCCAGCAGTGAAGCCGGTAGGACTAGCGGAACCTACCCCGGGCAGTACTTC.

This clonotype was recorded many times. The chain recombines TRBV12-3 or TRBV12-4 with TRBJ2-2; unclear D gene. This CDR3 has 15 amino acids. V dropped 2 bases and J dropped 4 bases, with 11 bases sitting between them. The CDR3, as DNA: TGTGCCAGCAGTTTAAGTTCGACACTCACCGGGGAGCTGTTTTTT. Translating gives CASSLSSTLTGELFF.

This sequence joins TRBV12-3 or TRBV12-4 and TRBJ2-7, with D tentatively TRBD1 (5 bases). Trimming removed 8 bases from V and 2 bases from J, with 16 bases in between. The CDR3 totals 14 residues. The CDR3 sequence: CASSWGSRTYEQYF. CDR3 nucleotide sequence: TGTGCCAGCTCCTGGGGCAGCAGAACCTACGAGCAGTACTTC.

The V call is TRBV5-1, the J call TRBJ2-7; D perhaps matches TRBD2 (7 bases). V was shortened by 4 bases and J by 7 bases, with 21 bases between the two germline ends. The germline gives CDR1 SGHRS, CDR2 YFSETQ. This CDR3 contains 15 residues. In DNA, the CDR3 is TGCGCCAGCAGCGGGGGGGCCCAGGACTCGCGTGAGCAGTACTTC. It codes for CASSGGAQDSREQYF.

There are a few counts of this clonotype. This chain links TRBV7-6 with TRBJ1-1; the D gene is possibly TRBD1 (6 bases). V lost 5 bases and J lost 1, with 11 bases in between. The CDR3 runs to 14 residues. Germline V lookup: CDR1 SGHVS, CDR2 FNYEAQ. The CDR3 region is CASSAGQPNTEAFF. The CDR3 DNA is TGTGCCAGCAGCGCAGGACAGCCGAACACTGAAGCTTTCTTT.

Here the CDR3 DNA reads TGTGCCAGCAGCGTCCCAGGGGACGCCGGGGAGCTGTTTTTT. Residues: CASSVPGDAGELFF. V gene TRBV6-2 or TRBV6-3 combines with J gene TRBJ2-2; a possible D gene is TRBD1 (6 bases). Germline V gives CDR1 MNHEY, CDR2 SVGEGT. The CDR3 runs 14 residues. The V gene lost 6 bases and the J gene lost 6 bases, with 14 bases spanning the gap.

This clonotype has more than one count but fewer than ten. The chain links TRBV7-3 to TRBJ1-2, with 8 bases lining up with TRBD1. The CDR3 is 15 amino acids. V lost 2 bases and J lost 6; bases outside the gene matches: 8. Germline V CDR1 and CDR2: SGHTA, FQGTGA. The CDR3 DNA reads TGTGCCAGCAGCTTAGGACAGGGAGACATTCATGGCTACACCTTC. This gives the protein CASSLGQGDIHGYTF.

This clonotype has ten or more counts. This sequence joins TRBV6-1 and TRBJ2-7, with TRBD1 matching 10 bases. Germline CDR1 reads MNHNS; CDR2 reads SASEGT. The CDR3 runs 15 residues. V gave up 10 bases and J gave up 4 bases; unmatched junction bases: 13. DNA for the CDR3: TGTGCCACCCTCGAAGGGGACAGGGGTTGGTACGAGCAGTACTTC. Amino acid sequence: CATLEGDRGWYEQYF.

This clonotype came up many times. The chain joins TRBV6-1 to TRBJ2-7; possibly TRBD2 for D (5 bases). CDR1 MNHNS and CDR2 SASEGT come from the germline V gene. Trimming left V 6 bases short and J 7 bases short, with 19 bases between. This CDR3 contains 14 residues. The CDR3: CASRLRTVGGEQYF. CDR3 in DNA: TGTGCCAGCAGGTTAAGGACGGTTGGCGGGGAGCAGTACTTC.

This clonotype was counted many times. The CDR3 coding sequence is TGTGCCAGCAGCTTAAACCAGGTGAACTATGGCTACACCTTC. As protein: CASSLNQVNYGYTF. This chain connects TRBV5-6 to TRBJ1-2; D remains unclear. There are 14 residues in the CDR3. The germline CDR1 and CDR2 sequences are SGHDT and YYEEEE. V dropped 2 bases and J dropped 2 bases, with 10 bases sitting between them.

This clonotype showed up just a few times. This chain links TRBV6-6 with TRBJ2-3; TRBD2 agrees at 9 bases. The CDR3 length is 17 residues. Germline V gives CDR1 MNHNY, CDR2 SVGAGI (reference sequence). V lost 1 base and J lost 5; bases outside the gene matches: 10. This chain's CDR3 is CASSYFDSGGGGDTQYF. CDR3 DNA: TGTGCCAGCAGTTACTTCGATAGCGGGGGCGGAGGAGATACGCAGTATTTT.